The next 3 T cell receptor beta chains were all read from a single sample in a study of blood T cell repertoires in COVID-19 (dated by TCRdb to 2020 to 2021). Libraries were built with the immunoSEQ multiplex PCR assay. The clones in this table, taken by TCRdb from immuneACCESS, are in-frame only. Not every clone is retained; where verified, under half of the shortfall comes from an unresolved V gene, and the cause of the rest is unknown. The sample table records roughly 160,000 clones; approximately 77% of these occur just once. The ten largest clones represent about 10% of the sample. Sequenced input: peripheral blood. These receptors came from a woman of 80 years or more with active or convalescent COVID-19.

The chain uses TRBV27 and TRBJ1-2; D call uncertain. Germline CDR1 MNHEY, CDR2 SMNVEV (reference sequence). Trimming removed 2 bases at V and 5 bases at J, with 12 bases between. This CDR3 contains 14 residues. For the CDR3, the DNA is TGTGCCAGCAGTTTAGCCGGGGTGACTTATGGCTACACCTTC. This gives the protein CASSLAGVTYGYTF.

The chain combines TRBV6-5 with TRBJ1-5; tentative D call: TRBD1 (6 bases). This CDR3 has 13 residues. CDR1 and CDR2 (germline): MNHEY, SVGAGI. V lost 5 bases, J lost 9 bases, and 14 bases lay in between. The CDR3 DNA is TGTGCCAGCAGTCGAGAAGGGGGTTGGCCCCAGCATTTT. Translation: CASSREGGWPQHF.

This rearrangement joins TRBV4-2 to TRBJ1-6; 9 bases are a match to TRBD1. The length of the CDR3 is 15 residues. With 4 bases clipped from V and 11 bases from J, the junction kept 9 bases outside the gene matches. Germline loops: CDR1 LGHNA, CDR2 YNFKEQ. The CDR3: CASSPGTGLTTPLHF. CDR3 sequence (DNA): TGTGCCAGCAGCCCAGGGACAGGGTTAACTACACCCCTCCACTTT.